This record concerns one T cell receptor beta chain sequence. No antigen is known for it. The junction and the germline gene differ at one end; a read error may be behind it. The trial excluded patients who had a history of autoimmune disease or who were on systemic immunosuppression. Peripheral blood for TCR sequencing was drawn from every dose cohort at baseline, at cycle 4 day 1 and at cycle 7 day 1. Samples came from an open-label, multicenter, first-in-human phase I dose-escalation trial of ivuxolimab. Adults with locally advanced or metastatic melanoma, renal cell carcinoma, hepatocellular carcinoma or head and neck squamous cell carcinoma were enrolled in the trial. CD4+ and CD8+ T cells were sorted separately from peripheral blood before TCR sequencing. There are 15 amino acids in the CDR3, from cysteine to phenylalanine inclusive. Only the CDR3 region is kept as DNA, spanning 45 bases read in frame from base 1. Reading the germline V gene (reference sequence) gives CDR1 SEHNR and CDR2 FQNEAQ.

The data were taken from a study of OX40 agonist ivuxolimab in advanced cancers. Context from the whole study: Ivuxolimab was a fully human IgG2 agonistic monoclonal antibody targeting the costimulatory receptor OX40 (CD134). Prior anti-PD-1, anti-PD-L1 or anti-CTLA-4 therapy was permitted, and checkpoint inhibitors had been received by around 39% of dose-escalation patients. Of the approximately 53 patients in dose escalation, some 20 had hepatocellular carcinoma, some 15 had melanoma, 9 had renal cell carcinoma and 9 had head and neck cancer. Partial responses occurred in three dose-escalation patients: two with cutaneous melanoma and one with hepatocellular carcinoma. Intravenous ivuxolimab was administered to patients every 2 weeks at six dose levels: 0.01, 0.1, 0.3, 1.5, 3 and 10 mg/kg. The paper reports the monotherapy dose-escalation portion (N ≈ 50 patients) of the phase I ivuxolimab trial. The point of sequencing TCRbeta in the periphery was to test whether ivuxolimab changed TCR sequence diversity and drove clonal T-cell expansion. The dose-escalation cohort was about 86% male with a mean age of roughly 60 years, ranging from roughly 23 to 80.

The paper as a whole reports these results and caveats: Low levels of normalized T-cell clonal expansion were also seen in some patients who did not respond. Partial responders in the 0.1-3.0 mg/kg groups had among the lowest normalized peripheral clonal expansion, especially among CD8+ T cells. After ivuxolimab, expanded clones were on average more numerous among CD8+ T cells than among CD4+ T cells. The antigen specificity of the peripheral T cells that underwent clonal expansion was not determined. At doses from 0.1 to 3.0 mg/kg, clonal expansion was seen in both CD4+ and CD8+ blood T cells between baseline and week 6.

To sequence the TCRbeta CDR3 region, genomic DNA was isolated from the sorted cells. The immunoSEQ Assay was used to sequence the TCRbeta CDR3 regions. Imported from immuneACCESS, the table was reduced by TCRdb to in-frame sequences with V and J called. These copies leave out some clones; in studies compared against another copy, an unresolved V gene accounts for under half, and the cause of the remainder is not known. The sample contains 15,000 to 25,000 clones, 83% of them found a single time. The leading ten clones occupy roughly 49% of the sample. This receptor was identified in an adult with an advanced solid tumor such as melanoma, head and neck, liver or kidney cancer. The chain links TRBV7-9 with TRBJ1-6; the D gene is unclear. The starting material was CD4+ or CD8+ T cells sorted from blood, obtained in a trial of the OX40 agonist ivuxolimab. CDR3 protein: CASSQVGGEYGPLHF. The DNA is TGCGCCAGCAGCCAAGTCGGTGGCGAATACGGACCCCTCCACTTT. The entire variable domain, with the stretches around the CDR3 drawn from the reference TRBV7-9 and TRBJ1-6 proteins, is DTGVSQNPRHKITKRGQNVTFRCDPISEHNRLYWYRQTLGQGPEFLTYFQNEAQLEKSRLLSDRFSAERPKGSFSTLEIQRTEQGDSAMYLCASSQVGGEYGPLHFGNGTRLTVT.